Listed below are T cell receptor beta chains from one sample, sequenced in a study of regulatory T cells. The method was immunoSEQ multiplex PCR; TCRdb's version includes in-frame clones alone and lacks a portion of them. This sample has about 17,000 clones, with about 92% found just once. Sequencing was carried out using CD8+ T cells sorted from blood. The source is a person aged 18 to 30 with CD3G deficiency. Each CDR3 is given with its conserved first and last residue. A D gene is named only where the DNA matches it firmly. The size entry is marked missing in some rows and otherwise reads once, few, many or a size class.

j_call clone_size d_call v_call cdr3_aa cdr3_nt
TRBJ2-7 - TRBD2 TRBV28 CASSPISGSGEQYF TGTGCCAGCAGCCCGATAAGCGGGAGTGGTGAGCAGTACTTC
TRBJ2-5 - - TRBV6-5 CASSSSGTKQETQYF TGTGCCAGCAGTTCCTCCGGGACGAAACAAGAGACCCAGTACTTC
TRBJ2-1 - - TRBV6-8 CASSPDASYNEQFF TGTGCCAGCAGTCCGGACGCCTCCTACAATGAGCAGTTCTTC
TRBJ1-1 - - TRBV6-5 CASSYAGGDTEAFF TGTGCCAGCAGTTACGCGGGGGGCGACACTGAAGCTTTCTTT
TRBJ1-6 - - TRBV19 CASSIGTGSSYNSPLHF TGTGCCAGTAGTATAGGTACAGGATCCTCCTATAATTCACCCCTCCACTTT
TRBJ1-4 - - TRBV6-6 CASTPRITNEKLFF TGTGCCAGCACCCCGCGGATCACTAATGAAAAACTGTTTTTT
TRBJ2-7 medium-sized TRBD2 TRBV10-3 CAISGSGGRAEQYF TGTGCCATCAGCGGATCGGGGGGGAGGGCCGAGCAGTACTTC
TRBJ2-6 - - TRBV6-5 CASSYSTGANVLTF TGTGCCAGCAGTTACTCGACTGGGGCCAACGTCCTGACTTTC
TRBJ1-1 - TRBD1 TRBV30 CAWSPGTGYTEAFF TGTGCCTGGAGTCCCGGGACAGGGTACACTGAAGCTTTCTTT
TRBJ2-5 - - TRBV28 CASSLFYTGSQETQYF TGTGCCAGCAGCTTATTCTACACAGGGAGCCAAGAGACCCAGTACTTC
TRBJ1-6 - - TRBV4-3 CASSQDRGGYSPLHF TGCGCCAGCAGCCAAGATCGGGGGGGTTATTCACCCCTCCACTTT
TRBJ2-5 - - TRBV19 CASSIAVPHFGGTPTLETQYF TGTGCCAGTAGTATAGCTGTACCGCATTTCGGGGGCACCCCTACCCTAGAGACCCAGTACTTC
TRBJ2-1 - - TRBV28 CASSFRLLGEQFF TGTGCCAGCAGTTTCCGTCTCCTAGGTGAGCAGTTCTTC
TRBJ2-1 - TRBD2 TRBV5-6 CASNPGRGINEQFF TGTGCCAGCAACCCGGGGCGGGGGATCAATGAGCAGTTCTTC
TRBJ1-1 - - TRBV30 CAWSLSGLGWTEAFF TGTGCCTGGAGTCTATCGGGCTTAGGCTGGACTGAAGCTTTCTTT
TRBJ2-1 - TRBD2 TRBV2 CASDTSGGNEQFF TGTGCCAGCGATACTAGCGGGGGCAATGAGCAGTTCTTC
TRBJ1-6 - - TRBV27 CASSLSFYSPLHF TGTGCCAGCAGTTTATCGTTTTATTCACCCCTCCACTTT
TRBJ2-7 - - TRBV23-1 CASEGLHRVNEQYF TGCGCCAGTGAGGGTCTTCACAGGGTCAACGAGCAGTACTTC
TRBJ1-2 - - TRBV19 CARRGVIGNYGYTF TGTGCCAGGAGGGGTGTTATTGGGAACTATGGCTACACCTTC
TRBJ2-1 - - TRBV9 CASSVGGDSSYNEQFF TGTGCCAGCAGCGTAGGAGGAGACAGTTCCTACAATGAGCAGTTCTTC
TRBJ1-1 - - TRBV7-8 CASSLAKTANTEAFF TGTGCCAGCAGCTTAGCGAAAACCGCGAACACTGAAGCTTTCTTT
TRBJ2-3 - TRBD2 TRBV7-3 CASSLEGAGVPRTDTQYF TGTGCCAGCAGCTTAGAAGGGGCGGGGGTCCCCCGCACAGATACGCAGTATTTT
TRBJ1-2 - TRBD1 TRBV15 CATLSRDRGPMDGYTF TGTGCCACCTTATCCCGGGACAGGGGCCCGATGGATGGCTACACCTTC
TRBJ2-2 - TRBD2 TRBV7-7 CASRLAGDTGELFF TGTGCCAGCCGACTAGCGGGGGACACCGGGGAGCTGTTTTTT
TRBJ2-1 - TRBD1 TRBV9 CASSVTGDNEQFF TGTGCCAGCAGCGTGACAGGGGACAATGAGCAGTTCTTC
TRBJ1-3 - - TRBV5-8 CASSWRGGGGNTIYF TGTGCCAGCAGCTGGAGGGGTGGCGGTGGAAACACCATATATTTT
TRBJ1-2 - TRBD1 TRBV25-1 CASSAGTGTYGYTF TGTGCCAGCAGCGCCGGGACAGGGACCTATGGCTACACCTTC
TRBJ2-3 once - TRBV7-2 CASSLETLTDTQYF TGTGCCAGCAGCTTAGAGACCCTCACAGATACGCAGTATTTT
TRBJ2-3 - - TRBV7-9 CASSLPNTDTQYF TGTGCCAGCAGCCTACCAAACACAGATACGCAGTATTTT
TRBJ2-6 - - TRBV5-6 CASSMGLTSGANVLTF TGTGCCAGCAGCATGGGCCTTACCTCTGGGGCCAACGTCCTGACTTTC
TRBJ2-7 - - TRBV27 CASSSRPGTPLYEQYF TGTGCCAGCAGTTCTCGTCCCGGGACCCCCCTCTACGAGCAGTACTTC
TRBJ1-1 - - TRBV6-1 CASSVRPANTEAFF TGTGCCAGCAGTGTTCGTCCTGCTAACACTGAAGCTTTCTTT
TRBJ1-6 - TRBD1 TRBV9 CASSVGTGDNSPLHF TGTGCCAGCAGCGTTGGGACAGGGGACAATTCACCCCTCCACTTT
TRBJ2-2 - - TRBV7-9 CASSLLAPARGGELFF TGTGCCAGCAGCCTACTAGCTCCCGCGAGGGGCGGGGAGCTGTTTTTT
TRBJ1-3 - - TRBV7-2 CASNPSGGWGGNTIYF TGTGCCAGCAACCCCTCGGGGGGCTGGGGCGGAAACACCATATATTTT
TRBJ1-2 - - TRBV6-1 CASSPSGRPAYGYTF TGTGCCAGCAGCCCTTCGGGACGGCCGGCGTATGGCTACACCTTC
TRBJ1-6 - - TRBV5-1 CASSLELGLRNSPLHF TGCGCCAGCAGCTTGGAATTGGGACTGAGAAATTCACCCCTCCACTTT
TRBJ1-1 - - TRBV5-6 CASSLGGMNTEAFF TGTGCCAGCAGCTTGGGGGGCATGAACACTGAAGCTTTCTTT
TRBJ1-5 - TRBD1 TRBV9 CASSLGTGRNQPQHF TGTGCCAGCAGCCTGGGGACAGGTAGAAATCAGCCCCAGCATTTT
TRBJ2-3 - TRBD2 TRBV7-8 CASRTSGGTDTQYF TGTGCCAGCCGCACTAGCGGGGGCACAGATACGCAGTATTTT
TRBJ2-5 - TRBD2 TRBV7-2 CASSPGLAVYSGTQYF TGTGCCAGCAGCCCAGGACTAGCGGTCTACAGCGGGACCCAGTACTTC
TRBJ2-1 - - TRBV7-2 CASSLRVGGASSYNEQFF TGTGCCAGCAGCTTACGAGTCGGCGGGGCCAGCTCCTACAATGAGCAGTTCTTC
TRBJ2-7 - TRBD1 TRBV28 CASSLRQGGYEQYF TGTGCCAGCAGTTTAAGACAGGGGGGTTACGAGCAGTACTTC
TRBJ2-3 - - TRBV11-2 CASSAAAPSSTDTQYF TGTGCCAGCAGCGCCGCCGCCCCCTCTAGCACAGATACGCAGTATTTT
TRBJ1-1 - - TRBV7-9 CASSSGGAEAFF TGTGCCAGCAGCTCCGGGGGTGCTGAAGCTTTCTTT
TRBJ2-5 - - TRBV5-8 CASSLEAERETQYF TGTGCCAGCAGCTTAGAAGCGGAGAGGGAGACCCAGTACTTC
TRBJ2-5 - TRBD2 TRBV28 CASSLTSAGGETQYF TGTGCCAGCAGTTTGACTAGCGCGGGAGGAGAGACCCAGTACTTC
TRBJ2-7 - - TRBV4-1 CASSHPRSEQYF TGCGCCAGCAGCCACCCCCGGTCCGAGCAGTACTTC
TRBJ2-5 - TRBD2 TRBV7-8 CASSTGLAGGPGETQYF TGTGCCAGCAGCACGGGACTAGCGGGAGGGCCGGGGGAGACCCAGTACTTC
TRBJ1-1 - - TRBV27 CASSFRVDTEAFF TGTGCCAGCAGTTTCCGAGTGGACACTGAAGCTTTCTTT
TRBJ2-2 - - TRBV14 CASAGLEYTGELFF TGTGCCAGCGCCGGGCTAGAGTACACCGGGGAGCTGTTTTTT
TRBJ2-1 - - TRBV27 CASSLYPVWDEQFF TGTGCCAGCAGTTTATACCCGGTTTGGGATGAGCAGTTCTTC
TRBJ2-7 - TRBD2 TRBV27 CASSLEKRGGKIAYEQYF TGTGCCAGCAGTTTAGAGAAGCGGGGGGGTAAAATTGCCTACGAGCAGTACTTC
TRBJ2-2 - - TRBV7-9 CASDPRQPSGTGELFF TGTGCCAGCGACCCGAGACAGCCCAGTGGCACCGGGGAGCTGTTTTTT